This T cell receptor (beta chain) was sequenced during a study of spatial heterogeneity in lung cancer. Study-level background: Samples came from roughly 70 TRACERx patients with untreated early-stage lung cancer. When available, follow-up PBMC samples taken a median of around 25 months after resection were sequenced. Study-wide results and caveats: Ubiquitous expanded tumor TCRs were observed in blood more at resection than follow-up.

Each CDR3 protein is one row after TCRdb ran MiXCR on the 5' RACE reads. Of about 120,000 distinct CDR3 sequences listed, approximately 10% are singletons. Ten or more counts support this clonotype. Its matching antigen is unknown. The time point denotes: blood at routine non-recurrence follow-up after resection. From germline, CDR1 is SNHLY and CDR2 FYNNEI. The CDR3 is 13 amino acids. The V gene end was trimmed by 5 bases and the J gene end by 6 bases; junction bases not matched to a gene: 7. The chain is built from TRBV2 and TRBJ2-7; TRBD1 aligns across 7 bases. The sequence came from a female donor with early-stage non-small cell lung cancer. The input for sequencing was PBMCs, taken at follow-up. CDR3 nucleotides: TGTGCCAGCAGTTTCACAGGGGTGGTCGAGCAGTACTTC. Translation gives CASSFTGVVEQYF.